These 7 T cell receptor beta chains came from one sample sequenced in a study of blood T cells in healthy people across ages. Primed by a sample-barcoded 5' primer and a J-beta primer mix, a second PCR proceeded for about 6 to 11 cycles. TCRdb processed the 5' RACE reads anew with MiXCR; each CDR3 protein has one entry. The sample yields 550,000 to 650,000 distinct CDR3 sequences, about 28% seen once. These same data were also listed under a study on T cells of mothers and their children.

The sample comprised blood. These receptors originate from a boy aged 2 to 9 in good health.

The CDR3 DNA reads as TGCGCCAGCAGCTTGGGGGAACAGGGGAACACTGAAGCTTTCTTT. Translation: CASSLGEQGNTEAFF. The genes are TRBV5-1 and TRBJ1-1, with a weak D call TRBD1 (6 bases). CDR3 length equals 15 residues. CDR1 and CDR2 from the germline V gene are SGHRS and YFSETQ. V lost 0 bases and J 1 base, leaving 10 bases between the germline ends. Full variable domain (remainder filled in from reference TRBV5-1 and TRBJ1-1): KAGVTQTPRYLIKTRGQQVTLSCSPISGHRSVSWYQQTPGQGLQFLFEYFSETQRNKGNFPGRFSGRQFSNSRSEMNVSTLELGDSALYLCASSLGEQGNTEAFFGQGTRLTVV.

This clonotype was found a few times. In DNA, the CDR3 is TGCGCCAGCAGCTTGGTGGTGGACACAGATACGCAGTATTTT. Translated: CASSLVVDTDTQYF. This rearrangement joins TRBV5-1 to TRBJ2-3; D is uncertain. The ends were cut back, 0 bases at V and 2 bases at J, with 7 bases in the middle. Germline loops: CDR1 SGHRS, CDR2 YFSETQ. The CDR3 covers 14 residues.

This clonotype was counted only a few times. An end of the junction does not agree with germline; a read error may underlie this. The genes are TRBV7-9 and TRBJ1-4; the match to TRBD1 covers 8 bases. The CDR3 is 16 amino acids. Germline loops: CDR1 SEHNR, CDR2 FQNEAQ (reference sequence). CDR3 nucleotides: TGTGCCAGCAGCTTAGCGCTGGGGGGGACAGGTGAAAAACCGTTTTTT. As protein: CASSLALGGTGEKPFF. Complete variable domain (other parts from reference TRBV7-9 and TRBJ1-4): DTGVSQNPRHKITKRGQNVTFRCDPISEHNRLYWYRQTLGQGPEFLTYFQNEAQLEKSRLLSDRFSAERPKGSFSTLEIQRTEQGDSAMYLCASSLALGGTGEKPFFGSGTQLSVL.

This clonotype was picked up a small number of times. CDR3 amino acids: CASSQDRQGVAKNIQYF. CDR3 in DNA: TGTGCCAGCAGCCAAGATAGACAGGGAGTAGCCAAAAACATTCAGTACTTC. The chain employs TRBV4-2 and TRBJ2-4; 7 bases line up with TRBD1. CDR1 LGHNA and CDR2 YNFKEQ come from the germline V gene. This CDR3 contains 17 residues. Trimming took 0 bases from V and 0 from J; bases not matched to a gene: 5.

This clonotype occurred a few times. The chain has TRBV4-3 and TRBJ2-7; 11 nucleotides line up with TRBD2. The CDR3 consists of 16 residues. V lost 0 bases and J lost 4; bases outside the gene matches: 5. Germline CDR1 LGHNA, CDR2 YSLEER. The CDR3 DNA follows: TGCGCCAGCAGCCAAGATGGTAGCGGGAGGGTGTACGAGCAGTACTTC. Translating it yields CASSQDGSGRVYEQYF.

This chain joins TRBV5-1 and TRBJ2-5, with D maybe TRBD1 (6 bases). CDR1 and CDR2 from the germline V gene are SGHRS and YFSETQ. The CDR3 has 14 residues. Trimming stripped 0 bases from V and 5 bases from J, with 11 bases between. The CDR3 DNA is TGCGCCAGCAGCTTGGACAGGGATGCGGAGACCCAGTACTTC. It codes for CASSLDRDAETQYF.

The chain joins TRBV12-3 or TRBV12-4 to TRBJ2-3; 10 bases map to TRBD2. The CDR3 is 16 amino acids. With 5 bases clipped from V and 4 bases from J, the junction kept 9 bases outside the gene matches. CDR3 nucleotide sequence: TGTGCCAGCAGTGCAGCGTCCCTAGCGGGAGCAGATACGCAGTATTTT. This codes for CASSAASLAGADTQYF.